The source of this T cell receptor beta chain is a study of cytotoxic CD8 clonotypes in ibrutinib-treated CLL. Looking at the study overall: Among the patients, ten to eleven presented as relapsed/refractory and fewer than 16 as treatment-naive; roughly 17 showed unmutated IGHV. Notes on the study in general: Age-matched healthy donor levels were exceeded by baseline clonality, which tracked circulating CD8+ T-cell counts. Sampling of sustained-remission and progressing patients occurred at differing times.

The table came from immunoSEQ multiplex PCR; TCRdb's copy has only in-frame clones and leaves some out. This table has 270,000 or so clones, approximately 79% appearing once. On this clone itself: The antigen is not known.

This receptor was taken from a human donor with chronic lymphocytic leukemia. Material: PBMCs, obtained at disease progression, from a patient treated with ibrutinib.

In DNA, the CDR3 is TGTGCCAGCAGTTGGACCCCAGGGCAGGGCTACGAGCAGTACTTC. As protein: CASSWTPGQGYEQYF. This chain uses TRBV28 with TRBJ2-7; a weak D match, TRBD1 (5 bases). Trimming cost V 4 bases and J 3 bases, with 16 bases left between them. Per the germline V gene, CDR1 is MDHEN and CDR2 is SYDVKM. The CDR3 spans 15 residues.